What follows describes a single T cell receptor (beta chain). The target antigen is unknown. These data originate in a study of PD-1 blockade in mismatch repair-deficient tumors. Study findings and constraints: Tumor-resident clones, often absent from pretreatment blood, expanded after pembrolizumab and then contracted.

All patients were mismatch repair deficient, assessed by either PCR or immunohistochemistry. TCR sequencing covered a few patients who responded to pembrolizumab. The repertoire was sequenced with immunoSEQ multiplex PCR; TCRdb's copy has only in-frame clones and lacks some. Of approximately 130,000 clones in the sample, more than 85% were seen once. CDR3 length: 16 residues. V lost 3 bases and J lost 0; bases outside the gene matches: 6. The germline CDR1 and CDR2 sequences are MDHEN and SYDVKM. The sequence was obtained from an adult with mismatch repair-deficient cancer. The specimen comprised peripheral blood, sampled 44 weeks after starting pembrolizumab. The V call is TRBV28, the J call TRBJ1-1, with 8 bases aligning to TRBD1. The CDR3 DNA reads TGTGCCAGCAGTTTCAGGGGGCGCGTACTGAACACTGAAGCTTTCTTT. Translated, it gives CASSFRGRVLNTEAFF.